This is a list of T cell receptor beta chains from one sample in a study of blood T cells in healthy people across ages. TCRdb recomputed calls from the 5' RACE reads with MiXCR, one row per CDR3 protein. The sample holds 800,000 or so distinct CDR3 sequences, 25% seen once. These data were likewise used in another study, on T cells of mothers and their children.

The specimen sequenced was blood. Source of these receptors: a boy aged 10-17 years in good health. Each CDR3 is given with its conserved first and last residue. The D gene is left open where the match is weak. The size of a clone is reported for some rows only, either as once, few or many, or as a class for expanded clones.

>TRBV3-1|TRBJ1-6|NA|few
TGTGCCAGCAGCCCAGGAAGGGGGACGGAGTATTCACCCCTCCACTTT
CASSPGRGTEYSPLHF
>TRBV7-2|TRBJ1-3|NA|few
TGTGCCAGCACCCAAGCCAGGACCCTCTCTGGAAACACCATATATTTT
CASTQARTLSGNTIYF
>TRBV18|TRBJ2-7|NA|many
TGTGCCAGCTCAACGTCCCAGGGTGGTCAGTTCTCCTACGAGCAGTACTTC
CASSTSQGGQFSYEQYF
>TRBV28|TRBJ2-7|NA|NA
TGTGCCAGCAGTCCGAGGGTCTACGAGCAGTACTTC
CASSPRVYEQYF
>TRBV5-1|TRBJ2-7|TRBD2|NA
TGCGCCAGCAGCTTGGGACTAGCGGGGGGCGACTACGAGCAGTACTTC
CASSLGLAGGDYEQYF
>TRBV27|TRBJ2-7|NA|NA
TGTGCCAGCAGTTTTGGACAGATTTACGAGCAGTACTTC
CASSFGQIYEQYF
>TRBV7-3|TRBJ2-1|NA|NA
TGTGCCAGCAGCTTATCCGTAGCGGACGAGCAGTTCTTC
CASSLSVADEQFF
>TRBV2|TRBJ1-1|NA|NA
TGTGCCAGCAGTGCCCAGATGGGAATGAACACTGAAGCTTTCTTT
CASSAQMGMNTEAFF
>TRBV7-9|TRBJ2-3|TRBD2|NA
TGTGCCTGGGGGGGAGGGGCCGCAGATACGCAGTATTTT
CAWGGGAADTQYF
>TRBV7-3|TRBJ2-5|NA|few
TGTGCCAGCAGCTTAGTAGCGGAAGACGAGACCCAGTACTTC
CASSLVAEDETQYF
>TRBV20-1|TRBJ1-2|NA|NA
TGCAGTGCTAGAGAGGGAGGACAGTTTGGCTACACCTTC
CSAREGGQFGYTF
>TRBV5-1|TRBJ2-1|TRBD1|NA
TGCGCCAGCAGCTTCAAGGACAGGGACTACAATGAGCAGTTCTTC
CASSFKDRDYNEQFF
>TRBV28|TRBJ1-5|TRBD1|NA
TGTGCCAGCAGTCTAGCGGGACAGCGTCAGCCCCAGCATTTT
CASSLAGQRQPQHF
>TRBV20-1|TRBJ2-7|TRBD1|NA
TGCAGTGCTAGGTCGGGGACAGGGGCCTACGAGCAGTACTTC
CSARSGTGAYEQYF
>TRBV27|TRBJ2-1|TRBD2|once
TGTGTCAGCAGTCCTACACAGTCCGTGACTAGCGGGAGCTACAATGAGCAGTTCTTC
CVSSPTQSVTSGSYNEQFF
>TRBV20-1|TRBJ2-2|TRBD2|few
TGCAGTGCTACCCATAGTATAACTAGCGGGACCGGGGAGCTGTTTTTT
CSATHSITSGTGELFF
>TRBV7-2|TRBJ2-3|NA|NA
TGTGCCAGCAGACCGACAGGCTACACAGATACGCAGTATTTT
CASRPTGYTDTQYF
>TRBV4-3|TRBJ2-2|NA|NA
TGCGCCAGCAGCCAAGCCCCAGAGACAGGAGCGAACACCGGGGAGCTGTTTTTT
CASSQAPETGANTGELFF
>TRBV29-1|TRBJ2-5|NA|NA
TGCAGCGTTGAACTATATAGGTCCCAAGAGACCCAGTACTTC
CSVELYRSQETQYF
>TRBV7-2|TRBJ1-1|NA|once
TGTGCCAGCAGCTTAGGACAGGTTGGCGGCACTGAAGCTTTCTTT
CASSLGQVGGTEAFF
>TRBV5-1|TRBJ1-1|NA|NA
TGCGCCAGCAGCTTGGGTGGGGCAGGGGTCACTGAAGCTTTCTTT
CASSLGGAGVTEAFF
>TRBV7-2|TRBJ2-7|NA|few
TGTGCCAGCAGCTCTTTCACAGGGGAGCAGTACTTC
CASSSFTGEQYF
>TRBV6-6|TRBJ2-7|NA|NA
TGTGCCAGCTCGGTGAGCTCCTACGAGCAGTACTTC
CASSVSSYEQYF
>TRBV7-3|TRBJ2-1|NA|once
TGTGCCAGCAGCTTAGGCGGGATGGGGTATGAGCAGTTCTTC
CASSLGGMGYEQFF
>TRBV28|TRBJ1-1|NA|few
TGTGCCAGCAAGGGGGGGCTTATGAACACTGAAGCTTTCTTT
CASKGGLMNTEAFF
>TRBV5-1|TRBJ2-7|TRBD2|NA
TGCGCCAGCAGCTCGACTAGCGGGAGGCTCGAGCAGTACTTC
CASSSTSGRLEQYF
>TRBV2|TRBJ1-5|NA|few
TGTGCCAGCAGTGAACTGGTAGGGTACAATCAGCCCCAGCATTTT
CASSELVGYNQPQHF
>TRBV5-1|TRBJ2-5|NA|few
TGCGCCAGCAGCAGGGACGGTGGGTCCCAGTACTTC
CASSRDGGSQYF
>TRBV5-1|TRBJ1-1|NA|few
TGCGCCAGCAGCTTGGCAGACTACACTGAAGCTTTCTTT
CASSLADYTEAFF
>TRBV27|TRBJ1-4|NA|NA
TGTGCCAGCAGTTCGGACAGTAATGAAAAACTGTTTTTT
CASSSDSNEKLFF
>TRBV6-6|TRBJ2-7|NA|NA
TGTGCCAGCAGTTACTCGAGTACGGAGTTCTCCTACGAGCAGTACTTC
CASSYSSTEFSYEQYF
>TRBV9|TRBJ2-6|NA|few
TGTGCCAGCAGCTCCACCTCAAGGCCAACTGGGGCCAACGTCCTGACTTTC
CASSSTSRPTGANVLTF
>TRBV5-1|TRBJ2-1|NA|few
TGCGCCAGCAGCTTTAGGACTTCTTTGGATAATGAGCAGTTCTTC
CASSFRTSLDNEQFF
>TRBV29-1|TRBJ2-5|TRBD1|few
TGCAGCGTCCAGGGACAGGACCAACAAGAGACCCAGTACTTC
CSVQGQDQQETQYF
>TRBV29-1|TRBJ2-1|NA|few
TGCAGCGCCCGACAAGTTGAGCAGTTCTTC
CSARQVEQFF
>TRBV6-6|TRBJ2-5|NA|NA
TGTGCCAGCACGGATCCCACAGAGACCCAGTACTTC
CASTDPTETQYF
>TRBV25-1|TRBJ2-3|NA|few
TGTGCCAGCAGTGAGTTGGATACGCAGTATTTT
CASSELDTQYF
>TRBV27|TRBJ2-2|NA|NA
TGTGCCAGCAATACTAATGGGGGTACCGGGGAGCTGTTTTTT
CASNTNGGTGELFF
>TRBV7-4|TRBJ2-7|NA|few
TGTGCCAGCAGCTTAGCAAGGACACATTTAGAGGGGCATACCTACGAGCAGTACTTC
CASSLARTHLEGHTYEQYF
>TRBV30|TRBJ2-7|NA|few
TGTGCCTGGAGTGTGTACGAGCAGTACTTC
CAWSVYEQYF
>TRBV19|TRBJ2-7|TRBD1|few
TGTGCCAGTAGTATAGTGGGGACAGCGTCCTACGAGCAGTACTTC
CASSIVGTASYEQYF
>TRBV21-1|TRBJ2-4|NA|NA
TGTGCCAGCAGTGAAGCCGGGGAGACTAGCGGGAGGTTTGCCAAAAACATTCAGTACTTC
CASSEAGETSGRFAKNIQYF
>TRBV7-6|TRBJ2-1|NA|few
TGTGCCAGCAGCTTACGGGAGTTCGGGAATGAGCAGTTCTTC
CASSLREFGNEQFF
>TRBV4-3|TRBJ2-5|NA|few
TGCGCCAGCAGCCTCAGCTCCGGGACGGGGTCAGAGACCCAGTACTTC
CASSLSSGTGSETQYF
>TRBV7-3|TRBJ2-2|NA|many
TGTGCCAGCAGCTTTTCCGGCACCGGGGAGCTGTTTTTT
CASSFSGTGELFF
>TRBV5-1|TRBJ2-2|TRBD2|NA
TGCGCCAGCAGCTTGCGCCCGACTAGCGGGGGGCCCTTCACCGGGGAGCTGTTTTTT
CASSLRPTSGGPFTGELFF
>TRBV7-9|TRBJ2-1|TRBD2|NA
TGTGCCAGCAGCTTAGCCCCGGGACTAGCGGGAAACAATGAGCAGTTCTTC
CASSLAPGLAGNNEQFF
>TRBV5-1|TRBJ2-5|TRBD1|many
TGCGCCAGCAGGTCAGGGGGCGGAGAGACCCAGTACTTC
CASRSGGGETQYF
>TRBV29-1|TRBJ2-1|NA|few
TGCAGCGTAACTCCCGGGAGTGTCGGCTCCTACAATGAGCAGTTCTTC
CSVTPGSVGSYNEQFF
>TRBV6-1|TRBJ2-7|NA|NA
TGTGCCAGCAGTGAAAACCTCCGGCCGTGGACCTCCTACGAGCAGTACTTC
CASSENLRPWTSYEQYF
>TRBV20-1|TRBJ2-7|TRBD1|NA
TGCAGTGCCTTAAACCGGGACAGGGGAGTATACGAGCAGTACTTC
CSALNRDRGVYEQYF
>TRBV9|TRBJ1-1|NA|NA
TGTGCCAGCAGCGTAGGGGACCGAGGTTTGAACACTGAAGCTTTCTTT
CASSVGDRGLNTEAFF
>TRBV7-2|TRBJ2-2|TRBD1|few
TGTGCCAGCAGCCACCCCGACAGGGGGGGAGAGACCGGGGAGCTGTTTTTT
CASSHPDRGGETGELFF
>TRBV29-1|TRBJ2-1|NA|NA
TGCAGCGTTGAAACGCGGACTCGCTCCTACAATGAGCAGTTCTTC
CSVETRTRSYNEQFF
>TRBV4-3|TRBJ2-1|NA|NA
TGCGCCAGCAGCCAAGAGGGAAGAGGGCCCGTCGCTGATGAGCAGTTCTTC
CASSQEGRGPVADEQFF
>TRBV7-9|TRBJ2-4|NA|NA
TGTGCCAGCAGCTTTGATCTGGGAAACATTCAGTACTTC
CASSFDLGNIQYF
>TRBV6-1|TRBJ2-1|TRBD2|NA
TGTGCCAGCAGTCCCATCCCAAGCGGGATAAGCGATGAGCAGTTCTTC
CASSPIPSGISDEQFF
>TRBV5-5|TRBJ2-2|NA|NA
TGTGCCGGCAGCTTTCAGGCCGGGGAGCTGTTTTTT
CAGSFQAGELFF
>TRBV7-2|TRBJ2-3|NA|NA
TGTGCCAGCAGTGGGGCAGGGAGCACAGATACGCAGTATTTT
CASSGAGSTDTQYF
>TRBV9|TRBJ1-1|NA|NA
TGTGCCAGCAGCGGCACCATCGGGACTGAAGCTTTCTTT
CASSGTIGTEAFF